Listed below are T cell receptor beta chains from one sample, sequenced in a study of T cells in Graves' hyperthyroidism and ophthalmopathy. MiXCR was run by TCRdb on the multiplex PCR reads, yielding one entry per CDR3 protein. The sample holds roughly 420,000 distinct CDR3 sequences, around a sixth seen once. Sequences were obtained from blood. Receptor source: a young woman with Graves' hyperthyroidism. The CDR3 runs from the conserved cysteine through the conserved F or W. The order of the fields is D gene, V gene, clone size, J gene, CDR3 protein, CDR3 DNA. D genes are given only for firm matches. Clone size appears in some rows only: once, few, many, or a class for an expanded clone.

TRBD1	TRBV6-1	many	TRBJ1-5	CASRDRENQPQHF	TGTGCCAGCAGGGACAGGGAGAATCAGCCCCAGCATTTT
.	TRBV6-1	.	TRBJ1-5	CASSGARSTNQPQHF	TGTGCCAGCAGTGGTGCGCGCAGTACCAATCAGCCCCAGCATTTT
.	TRBV2	many	TRBJ1-4	CASSESGMRNEKLFF	TGTGCCAGCAGCGAGTCGGGGATGAGAAATGAAAAACTGTTTTTT
.	TRBV15	few	TRBJ1-1	CATSRTRDWNTEAFF	TGTGCCACCAGCAGAACGAGGGATTGGAACACTGAAGCTTTCTTT
TRBD1	TRBV20-1	few	TRBJ2-4	CSANHYRGPKNIQYF	TGCAGTGCTAACCACTACAGGGGACCCAAAAACATTCAGTACTTC
TRBD2	TRBV5-1	many	TRBJ2-5	CASSQGLAEETQYF	TGCGCCAGCAGCCAGGGACTAGCGGAAGAGACCCAGTACTTC
TRBD2	TRBV6-5	few	TRBJ2-5	CASSYGTSGGQETQYF	TGTGCCAGCAGTTACGGGACTAGCGGGGGCCAAGAGACCCAGTACTTC
TRBD2	TRBV15	few	TRBJ2-2	CATLGLAGITGELFF	TGTGCCACCCTGGGACTAGCGGGTATCACCGGGGAGCTGTTTTTT
TRBD1	TRBV9	many	TRBJ2-2	CASSPGTVFDGELFF	TGTGCCAGCAGCCCAGGGACAGTTTTCGACGGGGAGCTGTTTTTT
.	TRBV28	many	TRBJ2-1	CASSLTGPGMNNEQFF	TGTGCCAGCAGTTTAACAGGACCGGGGATGAACAATGAGCAGTTCTTC
.	TRBV12-3/TRBV12-4	many	TRBJ2-1	CASSMTGYNEQFF	TGTGCCAGCAGTATGACAGGATACAATGAGCAGTTCTTC
.	TRBV6-2/TRBV6-3	few	TRBJ2-6	CASSPPSFSGANVLTF	TGTGCCAGCAGTCCCCCGTCTTTCTCTGGGGCCAACGTCCTGACTTTC
.	TRBV4-3	.	TRBJ1-2	CASSQKSGSYGYTF	TGCGCCAGCAGCCAGAAGAGTGGGAGCTATGGCTACACCTTC
.	TRBV15	many	TRBJ1-1	CATFGRGLRAFF	TGTGCCACCTTTGGCAGGGGATTACGTGCTTTCTTT
.	TRBV24-1	many	TRBJ2-1	CATSDSGDLSYNEQFF	TGTGCCACCAGTGACTCAGGGGACCTCTCCTACAATGAGCAGTTCTTC
.	TRBV5-1	.	TRBJ2-1	CANSLEDGGAHNEQFF	TGCGCCAACAGCTTGGAGGACGGCGGGGCCCACAATGAGCAGTTCTTC
.	TRBV3-1	many	TRBJ1-1	CASSHRGDTEAFF	TGTGCCAGCAGCCACAGGGGTGACACTGAAGCTTTCTTT
.	TRBV12-3/TRBV12-4	many	TRBJ1-5	CASSPYRGQPQHF	TGTGCCAGCAGTCCCTATCGTGGTCAGCCCCAGCATTTT
TRBD1	TRBV27	many	TRBJ1-2	CASSSRGLYYGYTF	TGTGCCAGCAGTTCAAGGGGGCTCTACTATGGCTACACCTTC
.	TRBV6-1	few	TRBJ2-1	CASSSPGYNEQFF	TGTGCCAGCAGTTCTCCGGGATACAATGAGCAGTTCTTC
TRBD2	TRBV9	many	TRBJ2-5	CASSVEGLAKGETQYF	TGTGCCAGCAGCGTAGAGGGACTAGCGAAGGGGGAGACCCAGTACTTC
.	TRBV28	few	TRBJ1-1	CAGSPPGGNTEAFF	TGTGCCGGCAGCCCACCGGGGGGAAACACTGAAGCTTTCTTT
TRBD1	TRBV6-1	few	TRBJ1-6	CASSEGTGAASPLHF	TGTGCCAGCAGTGAAGGAACAGGGGCGGCTTCACCCCTCCACTTT
TRBD2	TRBV20-1	many	TRBJ2-1	CSARLLAGGLGEQFF	TGCAGTGCTAGGCTCCTGGCGGGGGGGCTTGGTGAGCAGTTCTTC
.	TRBV5-1	many	TRBJ1-1	CASSLRDENTEAFF	TGCGCCAGCAGCTTGAGGGACGAAAACACTGAAGCTTTCTTT
.	TRBV28	.	TRBJ1-2	CASSSNQPHSGYTF	TGTGCCAGCAGTTCTAACCAGCCGCATTCTGGCTACACCTTC
.	TRBV19	few	TRBJ2-1	CASSIGLYSYNEQFF	TGTGCCAGTAGTATTGGGCTATACTCCTACAATGAGCAGTTCTTC
.	TRBV11-2	many	TRBJ2-7	CASSPAGVGVRYYEQYF	TGTGCCAGCAGCCCCGCCGGGGTGGGGGTAAGGTACTACGAGCAGTACTTC
.	TRBV7-9	.	TRBJ1-2	CASSPRDFGYTF	TGTGCCAGCAGCCCTCGGGACTTTGGCTACACCTTC
.	TRBV7-2	many	TRBJ1-1	CASNANRGHEAFF	TGTGCCAGCAACGCCAATAGAGGGCATGAAGCTTTCTTT
TRBD1	TRBV9	.	TRBJ1-1	CASSGDRENPEAFF	TGTGCCAGCAGCGGAGACAGGGAGAATCCTGAAGCTTTCTTT
TRBD1	TRBV5-1	once	TRBJ1-6	CASSPRTGTGNSPLHF	TGCGCCAGCAGCCCCAGGACAGGGACGGGCAATTCACCCCTCCACTTT
.	TRBV28	many	TRBJ1-5	CANSAVGHQPQHF	TGTGCCAACAGCGCGGTGGGCCATCAGCCCCAGCATTTT
TRBD2	TRBV20-1	many	TRBJ2-5	CSASRLAGVGETQYF	TGCAGTGCTAGCCGACTAGCGGGAGTAGGAGAGACCCAGTACTTC
.	TRBV12-5	many	TRBJ1-1	CASGLVVRTEAFF	TGTGCTAGTGGTTTGGTCGTAAGGACCGAAGCTTTCTTT
.	TRBV6-2/TRBV6-3	many	TRBJ2-5	CASSRLETEYF	TGTGCCAGCAGTCGCCTCGAGACAGAGTACTTC
.	TRBV10-3	.	TRBJ2-3	CTTSPREGTDTQYF	TGTACCACCAGCCCACGGGAAGGCACAGATACGCAGTATTTT
TRBD2	TRBV6-1	few	TRBJ2-1	CASSVLAGALNEQFF	TGTGCCAGCAGTGTCCTAGCGGGAGCATTGAATGAGCAGTTCTTC
TRBD1	TRBV12-3/TRBV12-4	.	TRBJ2-3	CASSIQGSGTDTQYF	TGTGCCAGCAGCATACAGGGGTCGGGGACAGATACGCAGTATTTT
TRBD1	TRBV12-3/TRBV12-4	.	TRBJ1-5	CASSFHRGIEQPQHF	TGTGCCAGCAGTTTCCACAGGGGTATCGAGCAGCCCCAGCATTTT
TRBD1	TRBV7-6	few	TRBJ2-7	CASSLEGGQGYEQYF	TGTGCCAGCAGCTTAGAGGGGGGACAGGGCTACGAGCAGTACTTC
.	TRBV18	.	TRBJ2-5	CASSQGSSGKETQYF	TGTGCCAGCTCACAGGGGAGTAGCGGAAAGGAGACCCAGTACTTC
TRBD1	TRBV20-1	few	TRBJ1-5	CSATRQGGNQPQHF	TGCAGTGCTACCCGACAGGGGGGAAATCAGCCCCAGCATTTT
TRBD2	TRBV11-2	once	TRBJ2-1	CASSRTSGRPGRNEQFF	TGTGCCAGCAGCCGGACTAGCGGGAGGCCCGGGAGGAATGAGCAGTTCTTC
TRBD2	TRBV20-1	medium-sized	TRBJ2-5	CSARAGGPEETQYF	TGCAGTGCTAGGGCGGGGGGGCCGGAGGAGACCCAGTACTTC
.	TRBV12-3/TRBV12-4	many	TRBJ2-1	CASSPVWGGRNEQFF	TGTGCCAGCAGTCCGGTTTGGGGGGGGCGTAATGAGCAGTTCTTC
.	TRBV20-1	many	TRBJ2-7	CSARAAVGPYEQYF	TGCAGTGCTAGAGCTGCGGTCGGACCCTACGAGCAGTACTTC
.	TRBV7-3	many	TRBJ2-7	CASSSGDVGQYF	TGTGCCAGCAGCTCCGGAGACGTAGGGCAGTACTTC
TRBD2	TRBV4-3	few	TRBJ2-1	CASSQDSASGEQFF	TGCGCCAGCAGCCAAGATTCAGCTAGCGGCGAGCAGTTCTTC
TRBD2	TRBV7-2	many	TRBJ2-5	CASISGGRGYQETQYF	TGTGCCAGCATTTCGGGTGGGCGGGGGTACCAAGAGACCCAGTACTTC
TRBD1	TRBV28	many	TRBJ2-3	CASSPSRTGKLTDTQYF	TGTGCCAGCAGCCCCTCCCGGACAGGGAAGTTGACAGATACGCAGTATTTT
TRBD2	TRBV5-6	many	TRBJ2-1	CASTPEAGRGVNEQFF	TGTGCCAGCACTCCCGAGGCGGGGAGGGGAGTGAATGAGCAGTTCTTC
.	TRBV20-1	.	TRBJ1-6	CSATNSQANSPLHF	TGCAGTGCCACCAACAGCCAAGCTAATTCACCCCTCCACTTT
.	TRBV29-1	few	TRBJ2-7	CSVVGAQRSYEQYF	TGCAGCGTTGTGGGGGCCCAGCGCTCCTACGAGCAGTACTTC
TRBD1	TRBV12-3/TRBV12-4	many	TRBJ1-4	CASSLQGAANEKLFF	TGTGCCAGCAGTCTTCAGGGGGCTGCTAATGAAAAACTGTTTTTT